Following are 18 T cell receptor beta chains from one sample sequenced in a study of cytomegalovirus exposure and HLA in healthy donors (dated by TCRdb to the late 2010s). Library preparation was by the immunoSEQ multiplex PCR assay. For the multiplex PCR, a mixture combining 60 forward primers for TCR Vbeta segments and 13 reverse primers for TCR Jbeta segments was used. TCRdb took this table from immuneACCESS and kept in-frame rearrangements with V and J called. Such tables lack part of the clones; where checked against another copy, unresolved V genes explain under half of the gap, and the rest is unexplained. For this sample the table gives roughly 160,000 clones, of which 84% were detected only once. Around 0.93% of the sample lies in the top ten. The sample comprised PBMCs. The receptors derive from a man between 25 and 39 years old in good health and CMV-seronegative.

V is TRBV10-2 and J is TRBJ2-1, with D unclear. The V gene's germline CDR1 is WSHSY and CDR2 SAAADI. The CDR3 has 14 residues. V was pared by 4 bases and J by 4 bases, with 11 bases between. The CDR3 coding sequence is TGCGCCAGCAGTGCCGGTTTAATGTACAATGAGCAGTTCTTC. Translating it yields CASSAGLMYNEQFF.

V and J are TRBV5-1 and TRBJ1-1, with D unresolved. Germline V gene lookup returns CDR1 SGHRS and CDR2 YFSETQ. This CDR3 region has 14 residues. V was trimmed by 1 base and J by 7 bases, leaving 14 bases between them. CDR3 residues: CASSLQPVSGEAFF. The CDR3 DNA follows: TGCGCCAGCAGCTTGCAACCTGTTTCAGGTGAAGCTTTCTTT.

This chain's CDR3 is CASSMNGGLGSGANVLTF. DNA of the CDR3: TGTGCCAGTAGTATGAACGGGGGGCTTGGGTCTGGGGCCAACGTCCTGACTTTC. The chain links TRBV19 to TRBJ2-6; D possibly corresponds to TRBD2 (7 bases). V was clipped by 3 bases and J by 1 base, with 16 bases between them. Germline CDR1 is LNHDA and CDR2 is SQIVND (reference sequence). This CDR3 is 18 amino acids long.

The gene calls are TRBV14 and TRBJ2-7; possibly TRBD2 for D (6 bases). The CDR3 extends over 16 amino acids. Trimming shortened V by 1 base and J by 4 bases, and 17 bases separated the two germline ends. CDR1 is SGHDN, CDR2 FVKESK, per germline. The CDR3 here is CASSQGPGSGVYEQYF. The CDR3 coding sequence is TGTGCCAGCAGCCAAGGCCCCGGGTCGGGAGTGTACGAGCAGTACTTC.

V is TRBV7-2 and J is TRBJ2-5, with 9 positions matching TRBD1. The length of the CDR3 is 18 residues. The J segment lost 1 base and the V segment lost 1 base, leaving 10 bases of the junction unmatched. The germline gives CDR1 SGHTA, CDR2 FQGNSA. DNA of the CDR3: TGTGCCAGCAGCTTAGGTCGCCGGGACAGGGCCTTCCAAGAGACCCAGTACTTC. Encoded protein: CASSLGRRDRAFQETQYF.

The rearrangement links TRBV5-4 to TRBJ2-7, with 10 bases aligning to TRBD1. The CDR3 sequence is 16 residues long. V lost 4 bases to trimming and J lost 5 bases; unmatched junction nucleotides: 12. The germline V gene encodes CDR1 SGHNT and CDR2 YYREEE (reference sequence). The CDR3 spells CASSPPPGQGPDEQYF. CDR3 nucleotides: TGTGCCAGCAGCCCGCCCCCGGGACAGGGGCCCGACGAGCAGTACTTC.

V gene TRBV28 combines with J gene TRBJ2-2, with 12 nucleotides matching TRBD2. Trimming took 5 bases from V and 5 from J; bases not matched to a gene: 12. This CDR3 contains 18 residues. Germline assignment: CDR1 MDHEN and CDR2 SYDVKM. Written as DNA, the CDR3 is TGTGCCAGCAGTACGTCCCCTACTAGCGGGGGGATTACCGGGGAGCTGTTTTTT. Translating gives CASSTSPTSGGITGELFF. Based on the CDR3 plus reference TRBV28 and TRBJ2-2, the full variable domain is DVKVTQSSRYLVKRTGEKVFLECVQDMDHENMFWYRQDPGLGLRLIYFSYDVKMKEKGDIPEGYSVSREKKERFSLILESASTNQTSMYLCASSTSPTSGGITGELFFGEGSRLTVL.

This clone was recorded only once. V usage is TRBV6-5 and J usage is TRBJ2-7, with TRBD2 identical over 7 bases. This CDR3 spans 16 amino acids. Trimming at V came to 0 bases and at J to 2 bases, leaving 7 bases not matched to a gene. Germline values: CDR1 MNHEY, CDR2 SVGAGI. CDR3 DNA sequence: TGTGCCAGCAGTTACTCGGGGGGGAATTACCCCTACGAGCAGTACTTC. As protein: CASSYSGGNYPYEQYF.

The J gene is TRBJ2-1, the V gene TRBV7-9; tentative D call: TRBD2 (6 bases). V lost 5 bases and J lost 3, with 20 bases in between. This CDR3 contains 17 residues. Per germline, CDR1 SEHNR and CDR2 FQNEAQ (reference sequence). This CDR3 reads CASSPSSSAGFYNEQFF. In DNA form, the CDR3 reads TGTGCCAGCAGCCCCAGTTCTAGTGCGGGGTTCTACAATGAGCAGTTCTTC. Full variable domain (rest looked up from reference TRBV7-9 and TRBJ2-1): DTGVSQNPRHKITKRGQNVTFRCDPISEHNRLYWYRQTLGQGPEFLTYFQNEAQLEKSRLLSDRFSAERPKGSFSTLEIQRTEQGDSAMYLCASSPSSSAGFYNEQFFGPGTRLTVL.

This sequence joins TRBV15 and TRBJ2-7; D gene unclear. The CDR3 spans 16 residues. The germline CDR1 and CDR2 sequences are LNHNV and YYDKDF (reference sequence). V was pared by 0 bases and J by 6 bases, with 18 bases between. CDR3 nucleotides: TGTGCCACCAGCAGAGAAGGTAACTGGTCCCTAGGCGAGCAGTACTTC. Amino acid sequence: CATSREGNWSLGEQYF.

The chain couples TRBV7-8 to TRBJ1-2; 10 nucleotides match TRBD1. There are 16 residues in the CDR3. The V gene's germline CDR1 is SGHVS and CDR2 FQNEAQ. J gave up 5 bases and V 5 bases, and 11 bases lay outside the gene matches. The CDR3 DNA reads TGTGCCAGCAGCCTAGGACCCGGGACAGGGGATTATGGCTACACCTTC. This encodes CASSLGPGTGDYGYTF. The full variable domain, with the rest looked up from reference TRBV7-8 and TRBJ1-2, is GAGVSQSPRYKVAKRGQDVALRCDPISGHVSLFWYQQALGQGPEFLTYFQNEAQLDKSGLPSDRFFAERPEGSVSTLKIQRTQQEDSAVYLCASSLGPGTGDYGYTFGSGTRLTVV.

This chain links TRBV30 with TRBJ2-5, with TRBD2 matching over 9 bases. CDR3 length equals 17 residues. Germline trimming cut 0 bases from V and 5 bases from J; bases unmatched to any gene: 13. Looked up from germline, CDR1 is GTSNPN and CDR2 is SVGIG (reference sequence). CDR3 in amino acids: CAWSVNGGGASWETQYF. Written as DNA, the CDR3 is TGTGCCTGGAGTGTAAACGGCGGGGGGGCGTCTTGGGAGACCCAGTACTTC.

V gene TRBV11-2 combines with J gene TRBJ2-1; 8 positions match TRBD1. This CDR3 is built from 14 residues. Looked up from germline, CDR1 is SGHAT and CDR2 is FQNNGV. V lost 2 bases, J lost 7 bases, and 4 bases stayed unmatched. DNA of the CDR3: TGTGCCAGCAGCTTAAGGACAGGGTTGAATGAGCAGTTCTTC. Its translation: CASSLRTGLNEQFF.

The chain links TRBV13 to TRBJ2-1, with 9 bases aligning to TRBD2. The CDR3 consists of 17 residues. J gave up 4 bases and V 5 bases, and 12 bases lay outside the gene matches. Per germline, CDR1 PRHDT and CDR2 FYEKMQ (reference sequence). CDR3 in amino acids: CASSPGLTSGQYNEQFF. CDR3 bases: TGTGCCAGCAGCCCCGGGTTGACTAGCGGACAGTACAATGAGCAGTTCTTC.

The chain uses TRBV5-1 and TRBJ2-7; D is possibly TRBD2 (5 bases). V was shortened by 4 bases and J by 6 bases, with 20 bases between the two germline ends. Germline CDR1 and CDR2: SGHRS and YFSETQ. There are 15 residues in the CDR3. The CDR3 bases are TGCGCCAGCAGCCCTCACGAGGGAGTTAGCGTCGAGCAGTACTTC. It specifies CASSPHEGVSVEQYF.

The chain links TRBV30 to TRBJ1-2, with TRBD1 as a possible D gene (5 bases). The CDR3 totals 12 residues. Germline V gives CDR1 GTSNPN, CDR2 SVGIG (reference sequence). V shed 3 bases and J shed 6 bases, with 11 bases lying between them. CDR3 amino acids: CAWSPMGHGYTF. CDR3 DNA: TGTGCCTGGAGCCCGATGGGGCATGGCTACACCTTC.

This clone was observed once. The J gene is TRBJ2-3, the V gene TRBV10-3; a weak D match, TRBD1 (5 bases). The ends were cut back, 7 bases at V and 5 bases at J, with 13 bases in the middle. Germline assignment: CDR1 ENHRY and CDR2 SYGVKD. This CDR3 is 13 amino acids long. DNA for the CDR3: TGTGCCATCACGGCAGGGTGGGGAGATACGCAGTATTTT. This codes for CAITAGWGDTQYF.

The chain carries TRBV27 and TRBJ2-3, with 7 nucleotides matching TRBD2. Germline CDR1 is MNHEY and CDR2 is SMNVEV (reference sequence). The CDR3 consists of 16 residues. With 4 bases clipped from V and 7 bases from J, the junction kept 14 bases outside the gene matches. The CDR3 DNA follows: TGTGCCAGCAGTTCCTTCGGGACTACAACCGGTAATACGCAGTATTTT. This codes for CASSSFGTTTGNTQYF.